Listed here are 25 T cell receptor beta chains from one sample, sequenced in a study of blood T cell repertoires in COVID-19. Some clones are missing from TCRdb's copy, which holds only in-frame ones; the method was immunoSEQ multiplex PCR. The data hold under 200,000 clones, with roughly four fifths observed a single time. Input material: peripheral blood. These receptors all stem from a human donor with acute or convalescent COVID-19. The donor label of this sample is uncertain.

This clone appeared a single time. The chain carries TRBV7-9 and TRBJ1-2; no reliable D call. The CDR3 is 15 residues long. CDR1 SEHNR and CDR2 FQNEAQ come from the germline V gene (reference sequence). V was clipped by 3 bases and J by 2 bases, with 13 bases between them. The CDR3 nucleotides read TGTGCCAGCAGCTTCAGAAAGGGAGCCAACTATGGCTACACCTTC. This gives the protein CASSFRKGANYGYTF. Looking up the rest from reference TRBV7-9 and TRBJ1-2 gives the full variable domain: DTGVSQNPRHKITKRGQNVTFRCDPISEHNRLYWYRQTLGQGPEFLTYFQNEAQLEKSRLLSDRFSAERPKGSFSTLEIQRTEQGDSAMYLCASSFRKGANYGYTFGSGTRLTVV.

The V gene is TRBV5-1, the J gene TRBJ1-3; 9 nucleotides match TRBD1. Germline V lookup: CDR1 SGHRS, CDR2 YFSETQ. After removal of 4 bases from V and 1 base from J, the junction contained 6 bases not matched to a gene. This CDR3 has 16 residues. The CDR3 nucleotides are TGCGCCAGCAGCGACCCGGGACAGGGATCTGGAAACACCATATATTTT. This gives the protein CASSDPGQGSGNTIYF.

This sequence joins TRBV5-1 and TRBJ2-5; TRBD2 matches at 8 bases. The CDR3 contains 15 residues. Losses at the gene ends were 3 bases for V and 3 bases for J; bases not matched to a gene: 7. In germline, CDR1 is SGHRS, CDR2 YFSETQ. CDR3 coding DNA: TGCGCCAGCAGCTCCGGGGGGGGAGGTAAAGAGACCCAGTACTTC. The encoded protein is CASSSGGGGKETQYF.

This clone was detected once. Other DNA sequences in this sample translate to the same CDR3. V gene TRBV7-3 combines with J gene TRBJ2-7; tentative D call: TRBD1 (6 bases). Germline CDR1 reads SGHTA; CDR2 reads FQGTGA. The germline V and J ends were trimmed by 2 bases and 4 bases, with 9 bases remaining between them. This CDR3 has 13 amino acids. The CDR3 sequence: CASSLEQGYEQYF. The CDR3 DNA is TGTGCCAGCAGCTTAGAACAGGGTTACGAGCAGTACTTC.

This clone was observed a single time. The genes are TRBV30 and TRBJ1-5; D ambiguous. This CDR3 has 15 residues. CDR1 and CDR2 (germline): GTSNPN, SVGIG (reference sequence). Deletions cut 0 bases from V and 4 bases from J, with 13 bases between. This CDR3 reads CAWSVGRADNQPQHF. In DNA, the CDR3 is TGTGCCTGGAGTGTAGGGAGGGCAGATAATCAGCCCCAGCATTTT.

The genes are TRBV27 and TRBJ1-6; 7 nucleotides agree with TRBD1. CDR3 length equals 17 residues. Germline CDR1 and CDR2: MNHEY and SMNVEV (reference sequence). V was pared by 2 bases and J by 10 bases, with 14 bases of the junction left unmatched. In DNA, the CDR3 is TGTGCCAGCAGTTTAATACTGCGACAGGGAGTTTGGTCACCCCTCCACTTT. This sequence encodes CASSLILRQGVWSPLHF.

The chain has TRBV9 and TRBJ1-1, with D uncertain. The CDR3 runs to 13 residues. CDR1 is SGDLS and CDR2 is YYNGEE in the germline V gene. V lost 1 base, J lost 2 bases, and 6 bases lay in between. DNA for the CDR3: TGTGCCAGCAGCGTAACTATTAACACTGAAGCTTTCTTT. This sequence encodes CASSVTINTEAFF.

The V call is TRBV3-1 (or the pseudogene TRBV3-2), the J call TRBJ1-2, with 7 bases that match TRBD1. CDR3 length: 16 amino acids. Germline CDR1 is LGHDT and CDR2 is YNNKEL (reference sequence). The V and J ends lost 1 base and 4 bases, in that order; junction bases with no gene match: 9. The CDR3 spells CASSQVLVGGVYGYTF. CDR3 in DNA: TGTGCCAGCAGCCAAGTATTGGTAGGGGGCGTCTATGGCTACACCTTC.

The rearrangement uses TRBV5-1 and TRBJ2-2; weak D call: TRBD1 (6 bases). Trimming pared 4 bases from V and 5 bases from J, leaving 15 bases between. CDR1 is SGHRS and CDR2 is YFSETQ in the germline V gene. The CDR3 loop spans 15 amino acids. CDR3 loop: CASSVGLRGTGELFF. As DNA, the CDR3 is TGCGCCAGCAGCGTTGGACTCAGGGGAACCGGGGAGCTGTTTTTT.

The chain links TRBV19 to TRBJ1-4; D is perhaps TRBD1 (5 bases). Trimming shortened V by 2 bases and J by 4 bases, and 20 bases separated the two germline ends. This CDR3 region has 18 residues. CDR1 and CDR2 from the germline V gene are LNHDA and SQIVND (reference sequence). CDR3 bases: TGTGCCAGTAGTATAAACAGGCTGGGTCTGTGTCTTAATGAAAAACTGTTTTTT. It translates to CASSINRLGLCLNEKLFF. Combining the CDR3 with reference TRBV19 and TRBJ1-4 gives the whole variable domain DGGITQSPKYLFRKEGQNVTLSCEQNLNHDAMYWYRQDPGQGLRLIYYSQIVNDFQKGDIAEGYSVSREKKESFPLTVTSAQKNPTAFYLCASSINRLGLCLNEKLFFGSGTQLSVL.

J is TRBJ1-2 and V is TRBV5-1; tentative D call: TRBD1 (5 bases). The CDR3 has 16 amino acids. CDR1 is SGHRS, CDR2 YFSETQ, per germline. Trimming removed 4 bases at V and 0 bases at J, with 16 bases between. This CDR3 is CASSEDPVRANYGYTF. CDR3 nucleotide sequence: TGCGCCAGCAGCGAAGACCCGGTCAGGGCTAACTATGGCTACACCTTC. Complete variable domain (other parts from reference TRBV5-1 and TRBJ1-2): KAGVTQTPRYLIKTRGQQVTLSCSPISGHRSVSWYQQTPGQGLQFLFEYFSETQRNKGNFPGRFSGRQFSNSRSEMNVSTLELGDSALYLCASSEDPVRANYGYTFGSGTRLTVV.

The rearrangement joins TRBV28 to TRBJ1-1; D gene unclear. The germline gives CDR1 MDHEN, CDR2 SYDVKM. The V end lost 5 bases, the J end lost 0 bases, and 10 bases lay between the germline ends. The CDR3 covers 14 residues. CDR3: CASSPHSMNTEAFF. The CDR3 coding sequence is TGTGCCAGCAGTCCTCACAGCATGAACACTGAAGCTTTCTTT.

This chain connects TRBV9 to TRBJ1-3; unclear D gene. The CDR3 sequence is 13 residues long. Germline CDR1 and CDR2: SGDLS and YYNGEE. V lost 2 bases, J lost 7 bases, and 10 bases lay in between. The CDR3 loop reads CASSVPPRNTIYF. CDR3 bases: TGTGCCAGCAGCGTCCCTCCTCGGAACACCATATATTTT.

The V call is TRBV6-6, the J call TRBJ1-2; 8 nucleotides line up with TRBD1. The CDR3 runs 13 residues. Trimming cost V 7 bases and J 6 bases; bases outside gene matches: 7. Per the germline V gene, CDR1 is MNHNY and CDR2 is SVGAGI (reference sequence). This CDR3 reads CASNAGTGHGYTF. CDR3 nucleotide sequence: TGTGCCAGCAACGCCGGGACAGGACATGGCTACACCTTC.

This clone appeared a single time. V and J are TRBV29-1 and TRBJ1-1; D unclear. V was cut by 6 bases and J by 1 base, with 15 bases left in between. This CDR3 has 14 amino acids. Germline CDR1 SQVTM, CDR2 ANQGSEA. As DNA, the CDR3 is TGCAGCGTCTCCGGGATCCGCCCGAACACTGAAGCTTTCTTT. This sequence encodes CSVSGIRPNTEAFF. Supplemented by reference TRBV29-1 and TRBJ1-1, the full variable domain reads SAVISQKPSRDICQRGTSLTIQCQVDSQVTMMFWYRQQPGQSLTLIATANQGSEATYESGFVIDKFPISRPNLTFSTLTVSNMSPEDSSIYLCSVSGIRPNTEAFFGQGTRLTVV.

The V gene is TRBV14, the J gene TRBJ1-4, with a tentative D call TRBD1 (5 bases). The germline V gene encodes CDR1 SGHDN and CDR2 FVKESK. The CDR3 runs to 15 residues. V was cut by 2 bases and J by 8 bases, with 15 bases left in between. The CDR3, as DNA: TGTGCCAGCAGCCAAAAAGAAGGGGCTGGCGAAAAACTGTTTTTT. Protein: CASSQKEGAGEKLFF.

The J gene is TRBJ1-5, the V gene TRBV19; no clear D gene. The CDR3 covers 13 residues. V was pared by 10 bases and J by 0 bases, with 10 bases between. Germline V lookup: CDR1 LNHDA, CDR2 SQIVND (reference sequence). The CDR3 DNA reads TGTGCCATCGCACAGAATAGCAATCAGCCCCAGCATTTT. It encodes CAIAQNSNQPQHF.

This clone was detected once. The chain carries TRBV19 and TRBJ2-7; 9 nucleotides align to TRBD1. In germline, CDR1 is LNHDA, CDR2 SQIVND (reference sequence). The V segment lost 5 bases and the J segment 1 base; nucleotides outside the gene matches: 3. The CDR3 runs to 14 residues. CDR3 in DNA: TGTGCCAGTAGTCCCGGGACAGGGTCCTACGAGCAGTACTTC. This gives the protein CASSPGTGSYEQYF.

The V gene is TRBV10-3, the J gene TRBJ1-2; TRBD1 matches 9 bases. CDR1 and CDR2 (germline): ENHRY, SYGVKD. The CDR3 runs 14 residues. V shed 3 bases and J 5 bases; nucleotides not matched to a gene: 4. The CDR3: CAISDDRGGYGYTF. The CDR3 bases are TGTGCCATCAGTGACGACAGGGGGGGGTATGGCTACACCTTC.

The chain has TRBV19 and TRBJ1-3; weak D call: TRBD1 (6 bases). V lost 4 bases to trimming and J lost 0 bases, with 10 bases between them. CDR1 LNHDA and CDR2 SQIVND come from the germline V gene (reference sequence). The CDR3 covers 15 residues. The CDR3 sequence is CASSTTGFSGNTIYF. In DNA form, the CDR3 reads TGTGCCAGTAGTACGACAGGTTTCTCTGGAAACACCATATATTTT.

V and J are TRBV7-8 and TRBJ2-1, with D possibly being TRBD1 (5 bases). The CDR3 consists of 14 residues. With 3 bases removed from V and 4 bases from J, the gap between germline ends came to 10 bases. Looked up from germline, CDR1 is SGHVS and CDR2 is FQNEAQ. The DNA of the CDR3 is TGTGCCAGCAGCTTGGGGCCAGGTTACAATGAGCAGTTCTTC. Encoded protein: CASSLGPGYNEQFF.

This clone was observed once. This chain joins TRBV27 and TRBJ2-3; TRBD2 might be the D (6 bases). Trimming shortened V by 3 bases and J by 1 base, and 11 bases separated the two germline ends. Per the germline V gene, CDR1 is MNHEY and CDR2 is SMNVEV (reference sequence). This CDR3 comprises 15 residues. The CDR3, as DNA: TGTGCCAGCAGTTTGGGGGGTTGGGGCACAGATACGCAGTATTTT. This gives the protein CASSLGGWGTDTQYF.

This rearrangement joins TRBV5-1 to TRBJ2-3; 11 bases align to TRBD2. The CDR3 sequence is 20 residues long. The V and J ends lost 0 bases and 0 bases, in that order; junction bases with no gene match: 12. Germline V gene data show CDR1 as SGHRS and CDR2 as YFSETQ. DNA for the CDR3: TGCGCCAGCAGCTTGGCCAAAGGACTAGCGGGTGGAAGAAGCACAGATACGCAGTATTTT. Protein: CASSLAKGLAGGRSTDTQYF.

The chain recombines TRBV29-1 with TRBJ2-7; 8 positions agree with TRBD1. V lost 3 bases and J lost 5; bases outside the gene matches: 9. The CDR3 has 14 amino acids. Germline CDR1 and CDR2: SQVTM and ANQGSEA. The CDR3 region is CSVETGTGGDEQYF. For the CDR3, the DNA is TGCAGCGTTGAGACCGGGACAGGAGGGGACGAGCAGTACTTC.

This clone was counted between two and nine times. The chain couples TRBV30 to TRBJ1-1; no definite D call. V shed 4 bases and J shed 1 base, with 10 bases lying between them. This CDR3 has 13 residues. Germline V gene data show CDR1 as GTSNPN and CDR2 as SVGIG (reference sequence). This CDR3 is CAWTPVWNTEAFF. The CDR3 DNA is TGTGCCTGGACCCCCGTGTGGAACACTGAAGCTTTCTTT.